This T cell receptor beta chain originates from a study of Graves' ophthalmopathy and Graves' hyperthyroidism. Worth noting for this clonotype: Its specificity is not known.

Transcripts of RNA were the source for amplifying TCR beta CDR3 regions. Second-round multiplex PCR came after first-round RT-PCR with HTBI primers. Each CDR3 protein is one row after TCRdb ran MiXCR on the multiplex PCR reads. The sample consists of roughly 160,000 distinct CDR3 sequences, under 40% of them appearing once. The CDR3 consists of 14 residues. Germline CDR1 reads SGHTA; CDR2 reads FQGNSA. Trimming left V 1 base short and J 4 bases short, with 10 bases between. Study conclusions and caveats: Detected in blood as well were most expanded thyroid clonotypes with frequency above 0.001.

In donors with ophthalmopathy, activity was moderate-to-severe, with CAS ≥3, NOSPECS ≥4 and duration under 3 months. It was from 10 ml of fresh peripheral blood that the PBMCs came. The chain couples TRBV7-2 to TRBJ1-2; D gene ambiguous. The clonotype was recovered from a woman aged 40 to 55 with Graves' ophthalmopathy. The sequencing sample was made of peripheral blood. The CDR3 loop reads CASSLEQSLYGYTF. CDR3 coding DNA: TGTGCCAGCAGCTTAGAACAGTCACTCTATGGCTACACCTTC. The full variable domain, with the rest looked up from reference TRBV7-2 and TRBJ1-2, is GAGVSQSPSNKVTEKGKDVELRCDPISGHTALYWYRQSLGQGLEFLIYFQGNSAPDKSGLPSDRFSAERTGGSVSTLTIQRTQQEDSAVYLCASSLEQSLYGYTFGSGTRLTVV.